This TCR beta chain was captured in a study of blood T cells in healthy people across ages. This clonotype was picked up a small number of times. V dropped 5 bases and J dropped 4; count of bases not matched to a gene: 3. Germline-derived CDR1 and CDR2 are MNHEY and SVGAGI. The CDR3 contains 13 residues. A J-beta primer mix and a sample-barcoded 5' primer were used in a second PCR of about 7 to 12 cycles. TCRdb fed the 5' RACE reads into MiXCR, producing one record per CDR3 protein. In the table there are about 1 million distinct CDR3 sequences, roughly 45% of which are singletons. The rearrangement uses TRBV6-5 and TRBJ2-5; 8 nucleotides agree with TRBD1. Input material: blood. The clonotype originates from a woman aged 55-70 years in good health. The CDR3 sequence is CASSDRGTETQYF. CDR3 bases: TGTGCCAGCAGTGACAGGGGTACAGAGACCCAGTACTTC.